A single sample is the source of the 26 T cell receptor beta chains below, sequenced in a study of shared clonotypes between healthy human individuals. Clones were read by immunoSEQ multiplex PCR, and TCRdb kept only the in-frame ones, dropping some. Among millions of clones, over 85% were seen once, and the ten largest hold 0.35% to 0.45%. Sequences were obtained from naive CD4+ T cells from PBMCs. Documented subset: CD45RA+ positively selected. The receptors were sampled from a man aged 18 to 29 in good health. Some clones in this sample may be carry-over from other donors' samples.

The genes are TRBV6-5 and TRBJ1-1; D gene unclear. The CDR3 consists of 15 residues. V was clipped by 0 bases and J by 4 bases, with 12 bases between them. Germline CDR1 reads MNHEY; CDR2 reads SVGAGI. The CDR3 here is CASSYSTHLGTEAFF. DNA of the CDR3: TGTGCCAGCAGTTACTCGACCCATTTGGGCACTGAAGCTTTCTTT.

DNA for the CDR3: TGTGCCAGCAGCTTACAGGGGTCACTCTCTGGAAACACCATATATTTT. Translation: CASSLQGSLSGNTIYF. The chain carries TRBV5-4 and TRBJ1-3, with 7 bases identical to TRBD1. V was pared by 2 bases and J by 0 bases, with 5 bases of the junction left unmatched. Germline V gene sequence: CDR1 SGHNT, CDR2 YYREEE (reference sequence). CDR3 length: 16 amino acids.

V and J are TRBV7-9 and TRBJ2-7; 8 nucleotides align to TRBD1. With 4 bases clipped from V and 2 bases from J, the junction kept 13 bases outside the gene matches. In germline, CDR1 is SEHNR, CDR2 FQNEAQ (reference sequence). This CDR3 region has 17 residues. The DNA of the CDR3 is TGTGCCAGCAGCTCGATTCCCGGACAGGGTGATACCTACGAGCAGTACTTC. Protein sequence: CASSSIPGQGDTYEQYF.

The DNA for the CDR3 is TGTGCCAGCGAACAGGTGGCCGCAGATACGCAGTATTTT. It translates to CASEQVAADTQYF. The gene calls are TRBV28 and TRBJ2-3, with D maybe TRBD1 (5 bases). V lost 8 bases, J lost 4 bases, and 13 bases lay in between. CDR3 length: 13 amino acids. Germline lookup yields CDR1 MDHEN and CDR2 SYDVKM.

The chain employs TRBV9 and TRBJ1-2, with a tentative D call TRBD1 (5 bases). Germline assignment: CDR1 SGDLS and CDR2 YYNGEE. V lost 3 bases and J 4 bases, leaving 16 bases between the germline ends. The CDR3 has 15 amino acids. The CDR3 sequence is CASSGGTVNVYGYTF. CDR3 nucleotides: TGTGCCAGCAGCGGAGGGACCGTCAACGTCTATGGCTACACCTTC.

V is TRBV18 and J is TRBJ2-3, with D possibly being TRBD2 (6 bases). The germline V gene encodes CDR1 KGHSH and CDR2 LQKENI. CDR3 length equals 16 residues. Trimming stripped 0 bases from V and 1 base from J, with 11 bases between. The CDR3 DNA is TGTGCCAGCTCACCACCCCCAGGGAGGCGCACAGATACGCAGTATTTT. Its translation: CASSPPPGRRTDTQYF.

The rearrangement joins TRBV6-5 to TRBJ2-7; a possible D gene is TRBD2 (5 bases). Germline CDR1 is MNHEY and CDR2 is SVGAGI. The CDR3 has 16 amino acids. With 0 bases removed from V and 3 bases from J, the gap between germline ends came to 15 bases. CDR3 nucleotide sequence: TGTGCCAGCAGTTACTCACGGGGAAATGAGGGCTACGAGCAGTACTTC. Amino acid sequence: CASSYSRGNEGYEQYF.

In this sample, this clone turned up once. The J gene is TRBJ2-3, the V gene TRBV9; possible D gene TRBD2, 6 bases. V gave up 2 bases and J gave up 5 bases, with 9 bases separating them. Looked up from germline, CDR1 is SGDLS and CDR2 is YYNGEE. The CDR3 consists of 13 residues. CDR3 protein: CASSVGTGDTQYF. CDR3 DNA: TGTGCCAGCAGCGTGGGGACTGGAGATACGCAGTATTTT.

The V call is TRBV4-1, the J call TRBJ1-3; TRBD1 matches 8 bases. The CDR3 spans 16 residues. The V and J ends lost 4 bases and 4 bases, in that order; junction bases with no gene match: 9. Germline V gene lookup returns CDR1 MGHRA and CDR2 YSYEKL. Here the CDR3 reads CASSRVSTGAGNTIYF. DNA of the CDR3: TGCGCCAGCAGCCGAGTATCGACAGGGGCCGGAAACACCATATATTTT.

The chain has TRBV27 and TRBJ1-2; no clear D gene. V dropped 4 bases and J dropped 4 bases, with 10 bases sitting between them. Germline V gives CDR1 MNHEY, CDR2 SMNVEV (reference sequence). The CDR3 is 13 residues long. The CDR3 DNA sequence: TGTGCCAGCAGTTCCTCTGTGACCTATGGCTACACCTTC. This codes for CASSSSVTYGYTF.

This rearrangement joins TRBV19 to TRBJ2-7; D could derive from TRBD1 or TRBD2 (6 bases each). Between the trimmed V and J ends, which lost 7 bases and 4 bases, there was a span of 20 bases. This CDR3 has 15 amino acids. Germline CDR1 LNHDA, CDR2 SQIVND (reference sequence). CDR3 DNA sequence: TGTGCCAGTAACATGGGGGGACAAGACTATTACGAGCAGTACTTC. It translates to CASNMGGQDYYEQYF.

The chain employs TRBV11-3 and TRBJ2-3; D may match TRBD1 or TRBD2 (5 bases each). Germline V gene data show CDR1 as SGHNT and CDR2 as YENEEA. The CDR3 has 15 amino acids. The V end was cut by 8 bases, the J end by 0 bases, with 15 bases between. Here the CDR3 reads CASAYGTASTDTQYF. Here the CDR3 DNA reads TGTGCCAGCGCGTATGGGACGGCTAGCACAGATACGCAGTATTTT.

The chain couples TRBV10-2 to TRBJ2-1; 10 bases align to TRBD2. J was trimmed by 5 bases and V by 2 bases; bases with no gene match: 9. Germline CDR1 and CDR2: WSHSY and SAAADI. CDR3 length equals 17 residues. The CDR3 DNA reads as TGCGCCAGCAGTGAGATGCCTAGCGGGAGTAGGAACAATGAGCAGTTCTTC. It yields the protein CASSEMPSGSRNNEQFF.

The gene calls are TRBV27 and TRBJ1-1; D remains unclear. The CDR3 has 16 residues. The germline CDR1 and CDR2 sequences are MNHEY and SMNVEV (reference sequence). Trimming took off 2 bases at V and 2 bases at J, with 15 bases between the two ends. CDR3 nucleotides: TGTGCCAGCAGTTTAAAATCGTCCGGCGTAAACACTGAAGCTTTCTTT. As protein: CASSLKSSGVNTEAFF.

This chain uses TRBV7-9 with TRBJ2-3, with 8 bases lining up with TRBD1. The CDR3 has 17 residues. With V trimmed by 5 bases and J by 3 bases, 13 bases remained unmatched. The germline CDR1 and CDR2 sequences are SEHNR and FQNEAQ (reference sequence). The CDR3 reads CASSGRIRTGQTDTQYF. In DNA form, the CDR3 reads TGTGCCAGCAGCGGCCGTATAAGGACAGGGCAAACAGATACGCAGTATTTT.

The rearrangement links TRBV6-6 to TRBJ2-3, with TRBD1 identical over 7 bases. Germline V gives CDR1 MNHNY, CDR2 SVGAGI (reference sequence). Trimming at V came to 2 bases and at J to 2 bases, leaving 4 bases not matched to a gene. The CDR3 sequence is 15 residues long. CDR3 amino acids: CASSYGRGPTDTQYF. In DNA form, the CDR3 reads TGTGCCAGCAGTTACGGTAGGGGGCCCACAGATACGCAGTATTTT.

This sequence joins TRBV5-1 and TRBJ1-1, with D uncertain. The CDR3 has 16 amino acids. The germline V gene has CDR1 SGHRS and CDR2 YFSETQ. V was trimmed by 5 bases and J by 0 bases, leaving 17 bases between them. The CDR3 spells CASRKTPSELNTEAFF. The CDR3 nucleotides read TGCGCCAGCAGAAAGACCCCCAGCGAGTTGAACACTGAAGCTTTCTTT.

As for this clone: Within the sample, other DNA sequences also encode this same CDR3. J is TRBJ2-5 and V is TRBV5-1; no reliable D call. This CDR3 has 11 amino acids. Trimming stripped 5 bases from V and 5 bases from J, with 7 bases between. The germline gives CDR1 SGHRS, CDR2 YFSETQ. DNA for the CDR3: TGCGCCAGCAGTCGACTGGAGACCCAGTACTTC. Translation gives CASSRLETQYF.

The chain joins TRBV4-3 to TRBJ1-6, with D possibly matching TRBD1 (5 bases). There are 16 residues in the CDR3. Trimming cost V 0 bases and J 14 bases, with 20 bases left between them. The germline V gene encodes CDR1 LGHNA and CDR2 YSLEER. Here the CDR3 reads CASSQEGRQLPSTLHF. CDR3 DNA sequence: TGCGCCAGCAGCCAAGAGGGTAGACAGCTCCCCTCGACCCTCCACTTT.

The rearrangement joins TRBV28 to TRBJ1-1; no firm D call. Germline V lookup: CDR1 MDHEN, CDR2 SYDVKM. The CDR3 has 13 residues. The germline V and J ends were trimmed by 7 bases and 1 base, with 10 bases remaining between them. The CDR3 protein is CASTYIPNTEAFF. The CDR3 DNA follows: TGTGCCAGCACCTATATCCCGAACACTGAAGCTTTCTTT.

The chain recombines TRBV7-2 with TRBJ2-1, with TRBD2 matching over 9 bases. V lost 6 bases to trimming and J lost 5 bases; unmatched junction nucleotides: 8. The CDR3 has 15 amino acids. The V gene's germline CDR1 is SGHTA and CDR2 FQGNSA. The CDR3 bases are TGTGCCAGCAGGGAGGGCGGGAGGGATCACAATGAGCAGTTCTTC. Translation: CASREGGRDHNEQFF.

The V call is TRBV27, the J call TRBJ2-1, with D possibly matching TRBD2 (5 bases). The germline V gene encodes CDR1 MNHEY and CDR2 SMNVEV (reference sequence). The V gene lost 5 bases and the J gene lost 7 bases, with 21 bases spanning the gap. This CDR3 spans 16 amino acids. The CDR3 reads CASSPPFWRLINEQFF. The CDR3 nucleotides read TGTGCCAGCAGTCCCCCATTCTGGAGGTTAATAAATGAGCAGTTCTTC.

The rearrangement uses TRBV7-9 and TRBJ2-7, with 8 bases matching TRBD2. This CDR3 has 13 amino acids. The germline gives CDR1 SEHNR, CDR2 FQNEAQ (reference sequence). The V gene end was trimmed by 6 bases and the J gene end by 3 bases; junction bases not matched to a gene: 4. The CDR3, as DNA: TGTGCCAGCAGTAGACTAGCGAACTACGAGCAGTACTTC. This gives the protein CASSRLANYEQYF.

The V gene is TRBV28, the J gene TRBJ2-5; D call uncertain. Germline CDR1 MDHEN, CDR2 SYDVKM. This CDR3 has 14 residues. Trimming shortened V by 4 bases and J by 5 bases, and 14 bases separated the two germline ends. CDR3 loop: CASSSAVPRETQYF. CDR3 DNA sequence: TGTGCCAGCAGTTCGGCTGTTCCAAGGGAGACCCAGTACTTC.

This clone turned up a few times. This rearrangement joins TRBV19 to TRBJ1-1; D remains unclear. Trimming pared 0 bases from V and 1 base from J, leaving 6 bases between. Germline CDR1 and CDR2: LNHDA and SQIVND (reference sequence). This CDR3 contains 14 residues. The CDR3 DNA sequence: TGTGCCAGTAGTATAGAAGCAGGGAACACTGAAGCTTTCTTT. This sequence encodes CASSIEAGNTEAFF.

The chain has TRBV6-5 and TRBJ1-2, with D unclear. CDR1 and CDR2 from the germline V gene are MNHEY and SVGAGI. Trimming stripped 3 bases from V and 10 bases from J, with 18 bases between. The CDR3 length is 14 residues. The CDR3 DNA reads TGTGCCAGCAGTTATCGCCCGGGTCCTGGGGTCTACACCTTC. It codes for CASSYRPGPGVYTF.